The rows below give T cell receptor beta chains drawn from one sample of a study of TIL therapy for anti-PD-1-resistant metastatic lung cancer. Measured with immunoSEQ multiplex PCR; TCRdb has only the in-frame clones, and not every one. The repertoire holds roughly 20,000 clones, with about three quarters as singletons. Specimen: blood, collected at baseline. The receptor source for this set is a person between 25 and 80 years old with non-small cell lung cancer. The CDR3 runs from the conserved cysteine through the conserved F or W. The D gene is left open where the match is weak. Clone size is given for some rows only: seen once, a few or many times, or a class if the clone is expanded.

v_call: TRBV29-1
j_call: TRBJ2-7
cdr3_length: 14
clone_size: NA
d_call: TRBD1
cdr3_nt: TGCAGCCAATACAGGGGCAAAACCTCCTACGAGCAGTACTTC
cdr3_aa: CSQYRGKTSYEQYF

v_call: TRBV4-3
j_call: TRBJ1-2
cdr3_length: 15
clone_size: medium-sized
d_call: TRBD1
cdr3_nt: TGCGCCAGCAGCCAAGGGTTGCAGGGGGCGGGTGGCTACACCTTC
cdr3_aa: CASSQGLQGAGGYTF

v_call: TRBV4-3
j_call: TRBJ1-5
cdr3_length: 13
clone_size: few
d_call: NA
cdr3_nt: TGCGCCAGCAGCCCCGGGACCCGGGGGCCCCAGCATTTT
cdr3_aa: CASSPGTRGPQHF

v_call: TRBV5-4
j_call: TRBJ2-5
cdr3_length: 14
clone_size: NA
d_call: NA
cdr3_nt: TGTGCCAGCAGGAGAGAGCGTAGCCAAGAGACCCAGTACTTC
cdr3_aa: CASRRERSQETQYF

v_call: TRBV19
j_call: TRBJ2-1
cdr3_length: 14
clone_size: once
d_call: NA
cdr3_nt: TGTGCCAGTAGTATGGGGCAGCTCTACAATGAGCAGTTCTTC
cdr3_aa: CASSMGQLYNEQFF

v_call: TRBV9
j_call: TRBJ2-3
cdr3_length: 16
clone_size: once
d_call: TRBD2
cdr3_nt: TGTGCCAGCAGCGTGGGGACTAGCGGGGGAACGGATACGCAGTATTTT
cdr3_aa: CASSVGTSGGTDTQYF

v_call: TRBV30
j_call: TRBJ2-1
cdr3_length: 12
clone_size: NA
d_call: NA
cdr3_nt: TGTGCCTGGAGTTCGGGTGGACAGAATCGGTTCTTC
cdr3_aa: CAWSSGGQNRFF

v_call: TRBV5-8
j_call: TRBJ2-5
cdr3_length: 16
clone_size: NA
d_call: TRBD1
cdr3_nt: TGTGCCAGCAGCTGGGACAGGGGGATATCCCAAGAGACCCAGTACTTC
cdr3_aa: CASSWDRGISQETQYF

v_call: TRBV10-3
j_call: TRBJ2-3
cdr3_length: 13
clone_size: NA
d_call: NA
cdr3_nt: TGTGCCATCAGTGAGTCGACTGGAGATACGCAGTATTTT
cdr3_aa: CAISESTGDTQYF

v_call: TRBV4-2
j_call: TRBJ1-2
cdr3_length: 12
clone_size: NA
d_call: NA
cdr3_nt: TGTGCCAGCAGCCAAGATTATCATGGCTACACCTTC
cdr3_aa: CASSQDYHGYTF

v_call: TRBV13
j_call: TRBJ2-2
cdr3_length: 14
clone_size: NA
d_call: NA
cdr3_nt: TGTGCCAGCCTCCCTCAGTTGAACACCGGGGAGCTGTTTTTT
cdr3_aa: CASLPQLNTGELFF

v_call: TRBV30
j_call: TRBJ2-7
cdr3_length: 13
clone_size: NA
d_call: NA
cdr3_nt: TGTGCCTGGAGGGGCGGGGGCTTCAACGAGCAGTACTTC
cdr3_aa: CAWRGGGFNEQYF

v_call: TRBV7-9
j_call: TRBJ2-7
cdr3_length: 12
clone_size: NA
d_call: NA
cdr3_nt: TGTGCCAGCAGCTTTGGGGGTGGCGAGCAGTACTTC
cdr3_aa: CASSFGGGEQYF

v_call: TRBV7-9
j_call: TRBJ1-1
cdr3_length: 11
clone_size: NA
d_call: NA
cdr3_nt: TGTGCCAGCAAGACAAGGACTGAAGCTTTCTTT
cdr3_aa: CASKTRTEAFF

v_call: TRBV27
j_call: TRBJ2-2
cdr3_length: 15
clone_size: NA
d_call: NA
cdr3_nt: TGTGCCAGCAGTTTAGCAGGGTGGGGACCCGGGGAGCTGTTTTTT
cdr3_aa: CASSLAGWGPGELFF

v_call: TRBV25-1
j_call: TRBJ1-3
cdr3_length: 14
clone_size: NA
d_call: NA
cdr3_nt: TGTGCCAGCAGTCTGCTTGCCTCTGGAAACACCATATATTTT
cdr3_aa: CASSLLASGNTIYF

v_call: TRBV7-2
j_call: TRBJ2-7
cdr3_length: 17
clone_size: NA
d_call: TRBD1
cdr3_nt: TGTGCCAGCAGCTTAAACGGACAGGGTCTTTTCTCCTACGAGCAGTACTTC
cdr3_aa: CASSLNGQGLFSYEQYF

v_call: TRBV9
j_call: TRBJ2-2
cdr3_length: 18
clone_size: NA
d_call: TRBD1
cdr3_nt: TGTGCCAGCAGCCCCCCGACAGGGGACCCAAAAAACACCGGGGAGCTGTTTTTT
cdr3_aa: CASSPPTGDPKNTGELFF

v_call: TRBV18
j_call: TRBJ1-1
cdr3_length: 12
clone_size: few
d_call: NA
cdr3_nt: TGTGCCAGCTCACCTGCAGGGATTGAAGCTTTCTTT
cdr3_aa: CASSPAGIEAFF

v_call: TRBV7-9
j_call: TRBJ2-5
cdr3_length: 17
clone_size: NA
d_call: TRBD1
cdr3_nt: TGTGCCAGCAGCCCCAGCCGCCCGACAGGGGTGGTGGAGACCCAGTACTTC
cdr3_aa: CASSPSRPTGVVETQYF

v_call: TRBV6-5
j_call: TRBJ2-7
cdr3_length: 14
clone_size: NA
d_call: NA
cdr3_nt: TGTGCCAGCAGAGCGTGGGGGGATGGGTACGAGCAGTACTTC
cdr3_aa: CASRAWGDGYEQYF

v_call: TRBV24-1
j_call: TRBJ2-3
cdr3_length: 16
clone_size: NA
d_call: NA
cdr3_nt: TGTGCCACCAGTGACCCTGGGACCGCTCCCGAGGATACGCAGTATTTT
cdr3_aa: CATSDPGTAPEDTQYF

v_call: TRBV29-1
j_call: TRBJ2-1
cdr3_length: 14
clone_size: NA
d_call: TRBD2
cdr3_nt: TGCAGCGTCCCAACGAGGGGACTAGCTAATGAGCAGTTCTTC
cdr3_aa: CSVPTRGLANEQFF

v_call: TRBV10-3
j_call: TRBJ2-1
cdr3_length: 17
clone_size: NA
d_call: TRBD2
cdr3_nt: TGTGCCATCCAACAAGCCCCCCGGGGGGAGAAAGGCAATGAGCAGTTCTTC
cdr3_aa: CAIQQAPRGEKGNEQFF

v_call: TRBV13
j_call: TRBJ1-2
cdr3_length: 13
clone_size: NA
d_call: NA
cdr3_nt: TGTGCCAGCAGCTCAAGAGGCTCTAGGGGCTACACCTTC
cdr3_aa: CASSSRGSRGYTF

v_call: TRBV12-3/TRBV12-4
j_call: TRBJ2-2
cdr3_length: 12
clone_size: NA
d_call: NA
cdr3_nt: TGTGCCAGCAGTTTATCTAGAGGGGAGCTGTTTTTT
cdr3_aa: CASSLSRGELFF

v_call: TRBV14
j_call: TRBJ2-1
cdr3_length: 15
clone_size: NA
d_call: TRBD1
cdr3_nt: TGTGCCAGCAGCCAGTTGGACAGGCGCGCCAATGAGCAGTTCTTC
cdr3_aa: CASSQLDRRANEQFF

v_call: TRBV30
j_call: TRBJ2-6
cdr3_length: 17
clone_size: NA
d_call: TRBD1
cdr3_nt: TGTGCCTGGAGCAGGGACAGGGGAAACTCTGGGGCCAACGTCCTGACTTTC
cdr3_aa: CAWSRDRGNSGANVLTF

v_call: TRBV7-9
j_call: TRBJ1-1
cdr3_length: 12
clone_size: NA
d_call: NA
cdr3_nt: TGTGCTAGCAGCTTAGGGGCAGCTGAAGCTTTCTTT
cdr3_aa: CASSLGAAEAFF

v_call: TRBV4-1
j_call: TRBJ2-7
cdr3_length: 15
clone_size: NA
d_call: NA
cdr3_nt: TGCGCCAGCAGCTCGCGGACTCGCGGTACCTACGAGCAGTACTTC
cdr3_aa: CASSSRTRGTYEQYF

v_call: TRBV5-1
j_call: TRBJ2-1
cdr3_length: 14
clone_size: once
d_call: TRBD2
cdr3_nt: TGCGCCAGCAGCTACCTAGCGGGGGACAATGAGCAGTTCTTC
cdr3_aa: CASSYLAGDNEQFF

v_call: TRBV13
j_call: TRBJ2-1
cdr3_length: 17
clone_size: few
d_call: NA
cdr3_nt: TGTGCCAGCAGCTCCTCCTGGCCGCTAGGGGGACCCAATGAGCAGTTCTTC
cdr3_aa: CASSSSWPLGGPNEQFF